These 10 T cell receptor beta chains share one sample of origin, sequenced in a study of identical twins. From the 5' RACE reads, TCRdb called clonotypes with MiXCR, one entry per CDR3 protein. Here the sample spans 200,000 to 250,000 distinct CDR3 sequences, roughly an eighth being singletons. The sequenced sample was memory (CD45RO+) T cells sorted from blood. Source of these receptors: a woman aged 18-29 years in good health.

The rearrangement joins TRBV5-6 to TRBJ2-7; 11 nucleotides line up with TRBD2. V was clipped by 0 bases and J by 11 bases; unmatched bases: 13. This CDR3 contains 16 residues. Looked up from germline, CDR1 is SGHDT and CDR2 is YYEEEE. CDR3 sequence: CASSLGKSGLAAGKYF. The CDR3 coding sequence is TGTGCCAGCAGCTTGGGGAAATCGGGACTAGCGGCGGGCAAGTACTTC. The full variable domain, its missing parts supplied by reference TRBV5-6 and TRBJ2-7, is DAGVTQSPTHLIKTRGQQVTLRCSPKSGHDTVSWYQQALGQGPQFIFQYYEEEERQRGNFPDRFSGHQFPNYSSELNVNALLLGDSALYLCASSLGKSGLAAGKYFGPGTRLTVT.

This clonotype has only a few counts. The genes are TRBV7-9 and TRBJ1-1; 9 bases match TRBD1. The CDR3 is made up of 14 amino acids. Germline V gene sequence: CDR1 SEHNR, CDR2 FQNEAQ (reference sequence). J lost 5 bases, V lost 2 bases, and 3 bases had no gene match. This CDR3 reads CASSLTGGLTEAFF. The CDR3 DNA reads as TGTGCCAGCAGCTTAACAGGGGGCTTGACTGAAGCTTTCTTT.

This clonotype was seen many times. This chain links TRBV10-3 with TRBJ1-2; maybe TRBD1 (6 bases). The CDR3 has 13 residues. V was clipped by 3 bases and J by 5 bases, with 10 bases between them. Germline lookup yields CDR1 ENHRY and CDR2 SYGVKD. The CDR3 coding sequence is TGTGCCATCAGTGAAAAAGGGGGATATGGCTACACCTTC. Translated: CAISEKGGYGYTF.

This chain joins TRBV24-1 and TRBJ2-1, with TRBD2 matching 9 bases. The CDR3 has 21 residues. Germline V gene sequence: CDR1 KGHDR, CDR2 SFDVKD. Losses at the gene ends were 1 base for V and 0 bases for J; bases not matched to a gene: 15. The CDR3: CATSDFQLAGRLGSSYNEQFF. CDR3 sequence (DNA): TGTGCCACCAGTGATTTTCAGCTAGCGGGGCGGTTAGGAAGCTCCTACAATGAGCAGTTCTTC.

The chain employs TRBV12-3 or TRBV12-4 and TRBJ1-6; tentative D call: TRBD1 (5 bases). The CDR3 has 14 amino acids. V gave up 6 bases and J gave up 5 bases, with 11 bases separating them. CDR3 sequence reads: CASSPRQNNSPLHF. The CDR3 region has the DNA TGTGCCAGCAGCCCCCGACAGAATAATTCACCCCTCCACTTT.

This clonotype was seen repeatedly, ten times or more. The chain combines TRBV29-1 with TRBJ2-3; D perhaps matches TRBD1 (6 bases). The CDR3 totals 11 residues. Trimming took off 7 bases at V and 5 bases at J, with 10 bases between the two ends. CDR1 is SQVTM, CDR2 ANQGSEA, per germline. CDR3 amino acids: CSGSDRDTQYF. DNA for the CDR3: TGCAGCGGCTCGGACAGAGATACGCAGTATTTT.

This clonotype has more than one count but fewer than ten. V usage is TRBV5-1 and J usage is TRBJ1-1; 7 nucleotides align to TRBD1. J lost 1 base, V lost 8 bases, and 5 bases had no gene match. CDR3 size: 13 residues. CDR1 is SGHRS and CDR2 is YFSETQ in the germline V gene. The CDR3 loop is CASRQGGNTEAFF. In nucleotides, the CDR3 is TGCGCCAGTCGACAGGGTGGGAACACTGAAGCTTTCTTT. The complete variable domain, with remaining parts taken from reference TRBV5-1 and TRBJ1-1, reads KAGVTQTPRYLIKTRGQQVTLSCSPISGHRSVSWYQQTPGQGLQFLFEYFSETQRNKGNFPGRFSGRQFSNSRSEMNVSTLELGDSALYLCASRQGGNTEAFFGQGTRLTVV.

V gene TRBV2 combines with J gene TRBJ2-5; TRBD1 matches 9 bases. The CDR3 runs to 13 residues. Germline CDR1 reads SNHLY; CDR2 reads FYNNEI. V trimming: 8 bases; J trimming: 5 bases; junction bases outside the gene matches: 6. The CDR3 spells CASGGQGRETQYF. The CDR3 DNA reads TGTGCCAGCGGAGGACAGGGGAGGGAGACCCAGTACTTC.

This clonotype has just a few counts. V and J are TRBV20-1 and TRBJ2-7; a weak D match, TRBD1 (6 bases). Germline CDR1 is DFQATT and CDR2 is SNEGSKA (reference sequence). The V and J ends lost 5 bases and 0 bases respectively, with 17 bases between them. The CDR3 extends over 15 amino acids. CDR3 sequence reads: CSASRARDISYEQYF. DNA of the CDR3: TGCAGTGCTTCACGGGCCCGGGACATCTCCTACGAGCAGTACTTC.

The chain has TRBV4-3 and TRBJ2-3, with D tentatively TRBD2 (6 bases). The germline CDR1 and CDR2 sequences are LGHNA and YSLEER. Between the trimmed V and J ends, which lost 4 bases and 3 bases, there was a span of 14 bases. The CDR3 length is 15 residues. CDR3 region: CASSRERRGTDTQYF. CDR3 coding DNA: TGCGCCAGCAGCCGCGAACGGAGGGGAACAGATACGCAGTATTTT.